Listed here are 3 T cell receptor beta chains from one sample, sequenced in a study of T cell repertoires in cytomegalovirus infection. TCRdb itself ran the reads through MiXCR, one entry per CDR3 protein. The sample lists about 460,000 distinct CDR3 sequences; approximately 10% were seen once. The material sequenced was PBMCs. These TCRs come from a human donor in good health (CMV status not recorded). Some clones in this sample may be carry-over from other donors' samples.

This chain uses TRBV29-1 with TRBJ2-3; D gene ambiguous. Trimming left V 5 bases short and J 3 bases short, with 12 bases between. The CDR3 loop spans 13 amino acids. Germline V lookup: CDR1 SQVTM, CDR2 ANQGSEA. The CDR3 DNA sequence: TGCAGCGTTAGGGCAATCGGAACAGATACGCAGTATTTT. This gives the protein CSVRAIGTDTQYF.

This clonotype has a count of ten or more. The chain links TRBV29-1 to TRBJ2-2; D possibly uses TRBD1 or TRBD2 (5 bases each). Germline V gene data show CDR1 as SQVTM and CDR2 as ANQGSEA. V was clipped by 8 bases and J by 0 bases, with 10 bases between them. CDR3 length: 13 residues. Here the CDR3 DNA reads TGCAGCTGTGGGACGGCGAACACCGGGGAGCTGTTTTTT. Translation: CSCGTANTGELFF.

The table lists this clonotype with many counts. The chain uses TRBV28 and TRBJ2-7; 7 bases fit TRBD1. V was clipped by 1 base and J by 3 bases; unmatched bases: 3. The CDR3 contains 14 residues. In germline, CDR1 is MDHEN, CDR2 SYDVKM. The CDR3 here is CASSLSHRGYEQYF. The CDR3 DNA reads as TGTGCCAGCAGTTTATCTCACAGGGGCTACGAGCAGTACTTC.